Only one count was recorded for the clone carrying this TCR beta chain. Its cognate antigen is unknown. Produced via immunoSEQ multiplex PCR; TCRdb's table is partial and in-frame only. The sample carries 400,000 to 450,000 clones, around 92% recorded once. This sample's treatment: approximately 18 received Ad26.COV2.S at low or high dose, single or two shots; roughly five received placebo; per-sample allocation not given. The study sampled participants on day 63 after the first vaccine or placebo injection. Its platform was an Ad26 vector, and its expressed antigen was Wuhan-strain SARS-CoV-2 spike. The CDR3 spans 15 residues. V gave up 4 bases and J gave up 4 bases; unmatched junction bases: 6. Germline CDR1 SGHDT, CDR2 YYEEEE. This sample was included in a study of Ad26.COV2.S vaccination and SARS-CoV-2 variants. About the study: The donor participated in the COV1001 trial, in its Ad26.COV2.S arm.

Findings and caveats of the study: Higher spike-specific TCR breadth was found in vaccine recipients than in placebo recipients.

The source is a person aged 18-60 years who received the Ad26.COV2.S COVID-19 vaccine or a placebo. The source material was peripheral blood, sampled in a trial of Ad26.COV2.S vaccine versus placebo. The gene calls are TRBV5-6 and TRBJ2-2; 8 positions match TRBD2. CDR3 amino acids: CASSASGGPTGELFF. CDR3 in DNA: TGTGCCAGCAGCGCGAGCGGGGGACCCACCGGGGAGCTGTTTTTT.